A single sample is the source of the 10 T cell receptor beta chains below, sequenced in a study of Ad26.COV2.S vaccination and SARS-CoV-2 variants. Indicated treatment: roughly 18 received Ad26.COV2.S at low or high dose, single or two shots; about 5 received placebo; per-sample allocation not given. Day 63 after the first vaccine or placebo injection was the time point for sampling. Clones were sequenced by immunoSEQ multiplex PCR, and TCRdb holds only the in-frame ones, with some missing. This sample has 350,000 to 400,000 clones, with 88% found just once. Sample: peripheral blood, taken in a trial of Ad26.COV2.S vaccine versus placebo. The receptors were sampled from a person aged 18-60 years who received the Ad26.COV2.S COVID-19 vaccine or a placebo.

This clone was detected only a few times. This chain links TRBV5-4 with TRBJ1-2, with D perhaps TRBD1 (6 bases). V was shortened by 0 bases and J by 7 bases, with 10 bases between the two germline ends. There are 13 residues in the CDR3. Germline loops: CDR1 SGHNT, CDR2 YYREEE (reference sequence). In DNA, the CDR3 is TGTGCCAGCAGCTTGGACAGAGGGGGTGGCTACACCTTC. It specifies CASSLDRGGGYTF.

V and J are TRBV9 and TRBJ2-5; 8 nucleotides align to TRBD1. From germline, CDR1 is SGDLS and CDR2 YYNGEE. The CDR3 length is 14 residues. V gave up 2 bases and J gave up 0 bases; unmatched junction bases: 0. CDR3 sequence: CASSVDRDQETQYF. The CDR3 nucleotides are TGTGCCAGCAGCGTGGACAGGGACCAAGAGACCCAGTACTTC.

This clone was seen a single time. The chain employs TRBV9 and TRBJ2-3; 9 nucleotides match TRBD2. In germline, CDR1 is SGDLS, CDR2 YYNGEE. This CDR3 has 16 residues. V shed 4 bases and J 4 bases; nucleotides not matched to a gene: 10. The CDR3 is CASSKHPSGVSDTQYF. In DNA, the CDR3 is TGTGCCAGCAGCAAGCACCCTAGCGGGGTATCAGATACGCAGTATTTT.

V is TRBV4-2 and J is TRBJ2-5; D is perhaps TRBD1 or TRBD2 (5 bases each). Germline V gene data show CDR1 as LGHNA and CDR2 as YNFKEQ. Trimming took 1 base from V and 4 from J, leaving 10 bases between them. CDR3 length equals 14 residues. The CDR3: CASSQGRGAETQYF. CDR3 nucleotides: TGTGCCAGCAGCCAAGGAAGGGGAGCAGAGACCCAGTACTTC.

The count of this clone is one. V usage is TRBV27 and J usage is TRBJ2-1; tentatively, D is TRBD1 (6 bases). V lost 3 bases to trimming and J lost 2 bases, with 14 bases between them. CDR3 length: 16 amino acids. Germline CDR1 is MNHEY and CDR2 is SMNVEV (reference sequence). The CDR3 bases are TGTGCCAGCAGTTTCACTCAGGGGTTCCCCTACAATGAGCAGTTCTTC. Translated: CASSFTQGFPYNEQFF.

This clone was observed a handful of times. This rearrangement joins TRBV11-2 to TRBJ2-7, with D possibly matching TRBD2 (5 bases). Germline CDR1 SGHAT, CDR2 FQNNGV. V was trimmed by 5 bases and J by 3 bases, leaving 8 bases between them. The CDR3 runs 12 residues. The CDR3 nucleotides are TGTGCCAGCAGCGTTGGGAGCTACGAGCAGTACTTC. Encoded protein: CASSVGSYEQYF.

V and J are TRBV7-2 and TRBJ2-5, with D perhaps matching TRBD1 (5 bases). This CDR3 spans 13 amino acids. Trimming took off 1 base at V and 2 bases at J, with 5 bases between the two ends. Looked up from germline, CDR1 is SGHTA and CDR2 is FQGNSA. The CDR3 sequence: CASSLGQQETQYF. The CDR3 DNA is TGTGCCAGCAGCTTAGGACAGCAAGAGACCCAGTACTTC.

The genes are TRBV5-5 and TRBJ2-1; tentative D call: TRBD1 (6 bases). V lost 4 bases and J 3 bases, leaving 8 bases between the germline ends. The CDR3 is 13 amino acids. Germline V gives CDR1 SGHKS, CDR2 YYEKEE (reference sequence). For the CDR3, the DNA is TGTGCCAGCAGCCCGGACAGCTACAATGAGCAGTTCTTC. It translates to CASSPDSYNEQFF.

This chain joins TRBV11-2 and TRBJ1-6; D is undetermined. Germline CDR1 reads SGHAT; CDR2 reads FQNNGV. This CDR3 region has 17 residues. The ends were cut back, 5 bases at V and 7 bases at J, with 21 bases in the middle. CDR3 in amino acids: CASSRWDAAVQNSPLHF. CDR3 bases: TGTGCCAGCAGCCGATGGGATGCGGCGGTCCAAAATTCACCCCTCCACTTT.

This chain uses TRBV6-1 with TRBJ2-7; 7 bases line up with TRBD1. The CDR3 has 15 residues. From germline, CDR1 is MNHNS and CDR2 SASEGT. V shed 1 base, J shed 4 bases, and the junction held 7 bases outside the gene matches. The CDR3 nucleotides read TGTGCCAGCAGTGAAGGTTTAAGGGGGCCTTACGAGCAGTACTTC. This encodes CASSEGLRGPYEQYF.